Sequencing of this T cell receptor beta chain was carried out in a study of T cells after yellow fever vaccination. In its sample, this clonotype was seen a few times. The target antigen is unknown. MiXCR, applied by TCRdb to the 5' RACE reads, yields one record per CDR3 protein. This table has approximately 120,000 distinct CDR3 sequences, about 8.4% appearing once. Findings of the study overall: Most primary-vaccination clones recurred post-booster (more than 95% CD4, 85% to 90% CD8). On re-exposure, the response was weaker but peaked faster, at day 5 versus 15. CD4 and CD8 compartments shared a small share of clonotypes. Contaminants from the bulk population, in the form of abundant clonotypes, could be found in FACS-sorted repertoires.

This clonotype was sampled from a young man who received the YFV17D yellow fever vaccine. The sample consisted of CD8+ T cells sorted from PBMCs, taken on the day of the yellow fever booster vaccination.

This CDR3 reads CASSPGSSNAGSYNEQFF. CDR3 nucleotide sequence: TGTGCCAGTAGTCCCGGGAGCTCTAATGCGGGCTCCTACAATGAGCAGTTCTTC. The rearrangement uses TRBV19 and TRBJ2-1; tentative D call: TRBD2 (6 bases). The length of the CDR3 is 18 residues. Between the trimmed V and J ends, which lost 5 bases and 0 bases, there was a span of 20 bases. Germline loops: CDR1 LNHDA, CDR2 SQIVND (reference sequence).